A single sample is the source of the 31 T cell receptor beta chains below, sequenced in a study of blood T cell repertoires in COVID-19. The data were produced by immunoSEQ multiplex PCR, yet TCRdb's version contains in-frame clones alone and is incomplete. In the table there are 250,000 to 350,000 clones, 89% of which are singletons. The material sequenced was peripheral blood. These receptors originate from a woman aged 40 to 49 who had recovered from COVID-19.

This chain joins TRBV20-1 and TRBJ1-1; no definite D call. The germline V and J ends were trimmed by 6 bases and 6 bases, with 14 bases remaining between them. Looked up from germline, CDR1 is DFQATT and CDR2 is SNEGSKA (reference sequence). The CDR3 is 12 residues long. The CDR3 is CSASRGEAEAFF. The CDR3 DNA reads TGCAGTGCCAGTCGGGGAGAGGCTGAAGCTTTCTTT.

The chain employs TRBV11-3 and TRBJ2-3; 10 nucleotides match TRBD2. The CDR3 has 14 amino acids. The junction had 7 bases not matched to a gene; V was cut back by 2 bases and J by 11 bases. In germline, CDR1 is SGHNT, CDR2 YENEEA. The CDR3: CASSLTSASGRQYF. The CDR3 DNA follows: TGTGCCAGCAGCTTAACTTCTGCTAGCGGGAGGCAGTATTTT. The full variable domain, with the rest looked up from reference TRBV11-3 and TRBJ2-3, is EAGVVQSPRYKIIEKKQPVAFWCNPISGHNTLYWYLQNLGQGPELLIRYENEEAVDDSQLPKDRFSAERLKGVDSTLKIQPAELGDSAVYLCASSLTSASGRQYFGPGTRLTVL.

This chain links TRBV27 with TRBJ2-1; a weak D match, TRBD2 (5 bases). The germline V gene encodes CDR1 MNHEY and CDR2 SMNVEV (reference sequence). The V and J ends lost 6 bases and 1 base respectively, with 16 bases between them. The CDR3 extends over 16 amino acids. CDR3 residues: CASSPTKRRSYNEQFF. As DNA, the CDR3 is TGTGCCAGCAGCCCAACGAAGAGGAGGTCCTACAATGAGCAGTTCTTC.

This chain joins TRBV21-1 and TRBJ2-3; TRBD2 is the table's D call, not checked against the DNA. TRBV21-1 is labeled a pseudogene. The CDR3 length is 17 residues. DNA for the CDR3: TGTGCCAGCAGACCTTCGCCTTTAGCGGGAGTGACAGATACGCAGTATTTT. This sequence encodes CASRPSPLAGVTDTQYF.

This chain links TRBV3-1 (or the pseudogene TRBV3-2) with TRBJ2-3; the D is unclear. The CDR3 spans 15 residues. Trimming shortened V by 1 base and J by 3 bases, and 11 bases separated the two germline ends. Germline values: CDR1 LGHDT, CDR2 YNNKEL (reference sequence). The CDR3 loop reads CASSQVPGKTDTQYF. CDR3 nucleotides: TGTGCCAGCAGCCAAGTGCCGGGTAAAACAGATACGCAGTATTTT.

V is TRBV10-3 and J is TRBJ2-4, with D possibly TRBD2 on 5 matching bases. V was clipped by 2 bases and J by 2 bases, with 19 bases between them. CDR1 and CDR2 from the germline V gene are ENHRY and SYGVKD. The CDR3 sequence is 18 residues long. For the CDR3, the DNA is TGTGCCATCAGTGAGCCATCTGGAGCGGTTGGGACCAAAAACATTCAGTACTTC. Amino acids: CAISEPSGAVGTKNIQYF.

V is TRBV2 and J is TRBJ2-1; 13 nucleotides line up with TRBD2. The CDR3 consists of 14 residues. Trimming cost V 10 bases and J 9 bases; bases outside gene matches: 9. Germline V CDR1 and CDR2: SNHLY, FYNNEI. This chain's CDR3 is CAIARTSGRGEQFF. Here the CDR3 DNA reads TGTGCCATTGCGAGGACTAGCGGGAGAGGTGAGCAGTTCTTC. The whole variable domain, remainder taken from reference TRBV2 and TRBJ2-1, is EPEVTQTPSHQVTQMGQEVILRCVPISNHLYFYWYRQILGQKVEFLVSFYNNEISEKSEIFDDQFSVERPDGSNFTLKIRSTKLEDSAMYFCAIARTSGRGEQFFGPGTRLTVL.

V and J are TRBV27 and TRBJ1-6; TRBD1 matches 9 bases. Germline assignment: CDR1 MNHEY and CDR2 SMNVEV (reference sequence). CDR3 size: 15 residues. Germline trimming cut 5 bases from V and 6 bases from J; bases unmatched to any gene: 5. CDR3 residues: CASSAQQGANSPLHF. In DNA form, the CDR3 reads TGTGCCAGCAGTGCCCAACAGGGGGCTAATTCACCCCTCCACTTT.

The chain combines TRBV5-6 with TRBJ2-3, with D unclear. The V and J ends lost 2 bases and 0 bases respectively, with 13 bases between them. The length of the CDR3 is 16 residues. The V gene's germline CDR1 is SGHDT and CDR2 YYEEEE. The CDR3 nucleotides are TGTGCCAGCAGCTTTCTATACTCTTCTAGCACAGATACGCAGTATTTT. Its protein is CASSFLYSSSTDTQYF.

V and J are TRBV6-1 and TRBJ2-4, with D unclear. The length of the CDR3 is 13 residues. Germline V lookup: CDR1 MNHNS, CDR2 SASEGT. Trimming removed 1 base from V and 4 bases from J, with 5 bases in between. For the CDR3, the DNA is TGTGCCAGCAGTGAAGTTCAAAAAAACATTCAGTACTTC. This gives the protein CASSEVQKNIQYF.

This chain joins TRBV2 and TRBJ2-7; D is possibly TRBD1 (6 bases). Germline V lookup: CDR1 SNHLY, CDR2 FYNNEI. The CDR3 covers 13 residues. Trimming left V 3 bases short and J 1 base short, with 7 bases between. The DNA of the CDR3 is TGTGCCAGCAGTGACCAGGGGTCCTACGAGCAGTACTTC. Protein: CASSDQGSYEQYF.

The chain uses TRBV27 and TRBJ1-6; 7 nucleotides agree with TRBD1. The CDR3 is 16 residues long. CDR1 and CDR2 (germline): MNHEY, SMNVEV (reference sequence). V trimming: 3 bases; J trimming: 0 bases; junction bases outside the gene matches: 2. This CDR3 is CASSLEGASYNSPLHF. The CDR3 DNA reads TGTGCCAGCAGTTTGGAGGGGGCCTCCTATAATTCACCCCTCCACTTT.

The chain combines TRBV2 with TRBJ2-1; 13 bases are a match to TRBD2. Trimming cost V 6 bases and J 5 bases; bases outside gene matches: 1. Germline loops: CDR1 SNHLY, CDR2 FYNNEI. CDR3 length: 14 residues. The CDR3 region is CASSGLAGDNEQFF. Written as DNA, the CDR3 is TGTGCCAGCAGCGGACTAGCGGGGGACAATGAGCAGTTCTTC.

The chain uses TRBV19 and TRBJ2-7, with 10 bases identical to TRBD1. Unmatched junction bases numbered 9, after V lost 4 bases and J lost 3 bases. Germline CDR1 is LNHDA and CDR2 is SQIVND (reference sequence). CDR3 length equals 16 residues. The CDR3 DNA reads as TGTGCCAGTAGTAGATCGGGACAGGGGACACACTACGAGCAGTACTTC. As protein: CASSRSGQGTHYEQYF.

This sequence joins TRBV6-5 and TRBJ1-1; D gene unclear. Germline V gene lookup returns CDR1 MNHEY and CDR2 SVGAGI. CDR3 length equals 13 residues. V was shortened by 2 bases and J by 1 base, with 5 bases between the two germline ends. The CDR3: CASSYGPNTEAFF. CDR3 coding DNA: TGTGCCAGCAGTTACGGGCCGAACACTGAAGCTTTCTTT.

The gene calls are TRBV5-1 and TRBJ2-1; tentative D call: TRBD1 (6 bases). The CDR3 contains 16 residues. V was shortened by 0 bases and J by 4 bases, with 14 bases between the two germline ends. Looked up from germline, CDR1 is SGHRS and CDR2 is YFSETQ. CDR3 in DNA: TGCGCCAGCAGCTTGGCCCCAGGGGTGACTTACAATGAGCAGTTCTTC. The encoded protein is CASSLAPGVTYNEQFF.

V gene TRBV5-8 combines with J gene TRBJ1-5, with D possibly matching TRBD1 (5 bases). Germline-derived CDR1 and CDR2 are SGHTS and YDEGEE. The CDR3 is 14 residues long. Deletions cut 4 bases from V and 2 bases from J, with 10 bases between. CDR3 sequence: CASSPGRGNQPQHF. The CDR3 DNA reads TGTGCCAGCAGCCCCGGCAGGGGCAATCAGCCCCAGCATTTT.

This clone was detected only a few times. This chain uses TRBV10-3 with TRBJ1-6; 9 bases are shared with TRBD1. This CDR3 comprises 18 residues. Germline CDR1 is ENHRY and CDR2 is SYGVKD. J lost 5 bases, V lost 0 bases, and 8 bases had no gene match. The CDR3 spells CAISESGQGGLNNSPLHF. CDR3 DNA: TGTGCCATCAGTGAGTCGGGACAGGGAGGACTCAATAATTCACCCCTCCACTTT.

The chain combines TRBV28 with TRBJ2-3, with 7 bases lining up with TRBD2. There are 14 residues in the CDR3. Germline values: CDR1 MDHEN, CDR2 SYDVKM. After removal of 8 bases from V and 1 base from J, the junction contained 6 bases not matched to a gene. DNA for the CDR3: TGTGCCAGCGGACTAGTTCAGGGCACAGATACGCAGTATTTT. Protein product: CASGLVQGTDTQYF.

V usage is TRBV7-3 and J usage is TRBJ2-5; D uncertain. The CDR3 covers 15 residues. The V end was cut by 3 bases, the J end by 2 bases, with 13 bases between. Germline V gene data show CDR1 as SGHTA and CDR2 as FQGTGA. CDR3 protein: CASSLNTGWQETQYF. CDR3 coding DNA: TGTGCCAGCAGCTTGAATACGGGTTGGCAAGAGACCCAGTACTTC.

The genes are TRBV18 and TRBJ2-5, with TRBD1 matching over 10 bases. Trimming took 8 bases from V and 4 from J; bases not matched to a gene: 13. The length of the CDR3 is 16 residues. Looked up from germline, CDR1 is KGHSH and CDR2 is LQKENI. The CDR3 loop reads CASAPGQGSWGETQYF. The CDR3 bases are TGTGCCAGCGCCCCGGGACAGGGGAGTTGGGGAGAGACCCAGTACTTC.

J is TRBJ2-1 and V is TRBV24-1, with no clear D. The germline gives CDR1 KGHDR, CDR2 SFDVKD. The CDR3 is made up of 13 amino acids. V was trimmed by 4 bases and J by 2 bases, leaving 5 bases between them. CDR3 DNA sequence: TGTGCCACCAGTGACCGCGCCTACAATGAGCAGTTCTTC. Its protein product is CATSDRAYNEQFF.

This clone showed up just once. This chain uses TRBV3-1 (or the pseudogene TRBV3-2) with TRBJ2-7; TRBD2 aligns across 11 bases. Unmatched junction bases numbered 4, after V lost 3 bases and J lost 3 bases. Germline CDR1 and CDR2: LGHDT and YNNKEL (reference sequence). CDR3 size: 15 residues. The CDR3 sequence: CASSHTGTSGYEQYF. The CDR3 DNA follows: TGTGCCAGCAGCCACACCGGGACTAGCGGCTACGAGCAGTACTTC.

This clone showed up just a few times. This rearrangement joins TRBV5-8 to TRBJ2-7; 11 bases are shared with TRBD2. CDR3 length: 14 residues. V lost 2 bases and J lost 3; bases outside the gene matches: 1. Germline assignment: CDR1 SGHTS and CDR2 YDEGEE. CDR3 sequence reads: CASSFGTSGYEQYF. The CDR3 DNA reads as TGTGCCAGCAGCTTTGGGACTAGCGGCTACGAGCAGTACTTC.

The gene calls are TRBV7-2 and TRBJ2-5; possible D gene TRBD2, 5 bases. The CDR3 has 14 amino acids. Germline CDR1 reads SGHTA; CDR2 reads FQGNSA. V lost 4 bases and J 5 bases, leaving 14 bases between the germline ends. Written as DNA, the CDR3 is TGTGCCAGCAGCTACCCGACCGGGGAGGAGACCCAGTACTTC. The encoded protein is CASSYPTGEETQYF.

The chain recombines TRBV28 with TRBJ1-2; TRBD1 might be the D (5 bases). Looked up from germline, CDR1 is MDHEN and CDR2 is SYDVKM. The length of the CDR3 is 13 residues. The V gene lost 1 base and the J gene lost 8 bases, with 11 bases spanning the gap. Here the CDR3 DNA reads TGTGCCAGCAGTTTATTGGCAGGGTCAGGCTACACCTTC. It yields the protein CASSLLAGSGYTF.

The genes are TRBV27 and TRBJ1-2; 8 nucleotides agree with TRBD1. CDR1 is MNHEY and CDR2 is SMNVEV in the germline V gene (reference sequence). This CDR3 is 14 amino acids long. V gave up 6 bases and J gave up 3 bases; unmatched junction bases: 6. CDR3 residues: CASRAGGRDYGYTF. CDR3 DNA: TGTGCCAGCAGGGCAGGGGGCAGGGACTATGGCTACACCTTC.

The rearrangement joins TRBV10-3 to TRBJ1-1, with 9 bases fitting TRBD1. The CDR3 covers 14 residues. Trimming took 8 bases from V and 4 from J; bases not matched to a gene: 8. Germline-derived CDR1 and CDR2 are ENHRY and SYGVKD. This chain's CDR3 is CAILPDRGFTEAFF. The CDR3, as DNA: TGTGCCATCTTACCGGACAGGGGCTTCACTGAAGCTTTCTTT.

The gene calls are TRBV19 and TRBJ1-1, with TRBD1 matching 9 bases. This CDR3 has 18 amino acids. Germline CDR1 LNHDA, CDR2 SQIVND (reference sequence). Germline trimming cut 5 bases from V and 1 base from J; bases unmatched to any gene: 14. For the CDR3, the DNA is TGTGCCAGTAGTCTGACCGGGACAGGGCCTCAGCGGAACACTGAAGCTTTCTTT. Protein: CASSLTGTGPQRNTEAFF. Drawing the rest from reference TRBV19 and TRBJ1-1, the complete variable domain is DGGITQSPKYLFRKEGQNVTLSCEQNLNHDAMYWYRQDPGQGLRLIYYSQIVNDFQKGDIAEGYSVSREKKESFPLTVTSAQKNPTAFYLCASSLTGTGPQRNTEAFFGQGTRLTVV.

V is TRBV11-2 and J is TRBJ1-1; possibly TRBD1 for D (5 bases). CDR1 is SGHAT and CDR2 is FQNNGV in the germline V gene. CDR3 length: 13 amino acids. The germline V and J ends were trimmed by 1 base and 7 bases, with 10 bases remaining between them. CDR3 bases: TGTGCCAGCAGCTTAGGTCAGGGTTATGAAGCTTTCTTT. It translates to CASSLGQGYEAFF.

V gene TRBV19 combines with J gene TRBJ1-2; no clear D gene. Germline lookup yields CDR1 LNHDA and CDR2 SQIVND (reference sequence). This CDR3 has 14 amino acids. V lost 7 bases and J lost 4, with 16 bases in between. CDR3: CASTPTLGGYGYTF. In nucleotides, the CDR3 is TGTGCCAGTACTCCCACCCTCGGCGGCTATGGCTACACCTTC. The full variable domain, with the rest looked up from reference TRBV19 and TRBJ1-2, is DGGITQSPKYLFRKEGQNVTLSCEQNLNHDAMYWYRQDPGQGLRLIYYSQIVNDFQKGDIAEGYSVSREKKESFPLTVTSAQKNPTAFYLCASTPTLGGYGYTFGSGTRLTVV.